The clone carrying this T cell receptor (beta chain) appeared a few times. Its antigen is currently unknown. This sample stems from a study of beta chain features in type 1 diabetes. Whole-study findings and limits: Healthy donors had naive, central memory and Treg TCRB repertoires that appeared less similar than those seen among patients. In all four CD4+ subsets, TCRB CDR3 length was significantly, moderately reduced in type 1 diabetes.

Trimming cost V 3 bases and J 5 bases, with 17 bases left between them. Germline-derived CDR1 and CDR2 are GTSNPN and SVGIG (reference sequence). The CDR3 has 14 amino acids. The isolated RNA, all of it, was reverse transcribed, so expressed TCRB transcripts were what got sequenced. TCRdb's table, derived via immunoSEQ multiplex PCR, lists solely in-frame clones and lacks some. The table records 300,000 to 350,000 clones, about 13% of them present only once. The purity of all sorted populations exceeded 98%. The sequencing input was naive CD4+ T cells from blood. The chain is built from TRBV30 and TRBJ2-7; weak D call: TRBD2 (7 bases). The TCR comes from a woman younger than 35 with type 1 diabetes. CDR3 nucleotides: TGTGCCTGGAGGGGGGCCGGGGGGCTGGACGAGCAGTACTTC. This codes for CAWRGAGGLDEQYF.